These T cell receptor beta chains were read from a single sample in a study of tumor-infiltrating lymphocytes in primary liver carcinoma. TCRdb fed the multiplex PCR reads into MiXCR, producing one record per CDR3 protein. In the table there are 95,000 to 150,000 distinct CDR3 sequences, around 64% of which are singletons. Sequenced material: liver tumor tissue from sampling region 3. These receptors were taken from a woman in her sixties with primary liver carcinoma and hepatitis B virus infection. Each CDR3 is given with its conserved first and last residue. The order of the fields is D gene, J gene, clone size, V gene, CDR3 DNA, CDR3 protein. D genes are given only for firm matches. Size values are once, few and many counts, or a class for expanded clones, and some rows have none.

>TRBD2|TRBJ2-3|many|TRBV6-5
TGTGCCACCTCTGGACTAGCGGGAGAGACAGATACGCAGTATTTT
CATSGLAGETDTQYF
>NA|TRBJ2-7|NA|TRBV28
TGTGCCAGCAGCCCAGACAGACTATCCTACGAGCAGTACTTC
CASSPDRLSYEQYF
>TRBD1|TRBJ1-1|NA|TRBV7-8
TGTGCCAGCAGCTTAGGACAGGGGGGGGACACTGAAGCTTTCTTT
CASSLGQGGDTEAFF
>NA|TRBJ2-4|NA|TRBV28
TGTGCCAGCAATTTGAGGGGGGCCAAAAACATTCAGTACTTC
CASNLRGAKNIQYF
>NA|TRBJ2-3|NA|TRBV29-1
TGCAGCCCGTGGATAGGCACAGATACGCAGTGTTTT
CSPWIGTDTQCF
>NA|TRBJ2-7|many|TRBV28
TGTGCCAGCACAGAGGGTATAACCCTCTCCTACGAGCAGTACTTC
CASTEGITLSYEQYF
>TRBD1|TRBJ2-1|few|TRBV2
TGTGCCAGCAGTAAATTCGGGACAGGGACCTACAATGAGCAGTTCTTC
CASSKFGTGTYNEQFF
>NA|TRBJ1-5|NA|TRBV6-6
TGTGCCAGTAGACAAGACCCCCTTTCGCCCCAGCATTTT
CASRQDPLSPQHF
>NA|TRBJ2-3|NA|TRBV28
TGTGCCAGCCCTCCCCGGGGTGGCCTGAGGGATACGCAGTATTTT
CASPPRGGLRDTQYF
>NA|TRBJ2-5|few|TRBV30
TGTGCCTGGAGTGTTGGACCCGCTAGGAGGGGTACCCAAGAGACCCAGTACTTC
CAWSVGPARRGTQETQYF
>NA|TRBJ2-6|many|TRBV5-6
TGTGCCAGCAGCCGTGTTGCGAGACAATTGGCCAACGTCCTGACTTTC
CASSRVARQLANVLTF
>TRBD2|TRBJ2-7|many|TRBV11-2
TGTGCCAGCAGCGAGACCGGGACTAGCCTTTACGAGCAGTACTTC
CASSETGTSLYEQYF
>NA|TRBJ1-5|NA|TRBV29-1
TGCAGCGTGGGTAGCACACCGGAGCCTCGGCATTTT
CSVGSTPEPRHF
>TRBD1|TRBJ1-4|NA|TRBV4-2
TGTGCCAGCAACCAAGGGAACAGGGGGCGAGGAAAACTGTTTTTT
CASNQGNRGRGKLFF
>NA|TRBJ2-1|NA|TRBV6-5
TGTGCCAGCAGTTACCGTCCAGCGGTGGATTACAATGAGCAACTCTTT
CASSYRPAVDYNEQLF
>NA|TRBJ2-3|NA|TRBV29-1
TGCAGCATCCGGTCGGCAGAAGCTAGCACAGATACGCAGTATTTT
CSIRSAEASTDTQYF
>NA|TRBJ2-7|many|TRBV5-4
TGTGCCAGCAGCTTGGAAACAGCCTACGAGCAGTACTTC
CASSLETAYEQYF
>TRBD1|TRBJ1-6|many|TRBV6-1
TGTGCCAGCAGTGCCCGGGGACAGGGTAATTCACCCCTCCACTTT
CASSARGQGNSPLHF
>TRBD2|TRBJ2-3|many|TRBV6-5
TGTGCCAGCAGCGGGGCCGGACTAGCGACCACAGATACGCAGTATTTT
CASSGAGLATTDTQYF
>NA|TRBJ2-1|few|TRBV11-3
TGTGCCAGCAGCTTAAACCCCGGTGAGCAGTTCTTC
CASSLNPGEQFF
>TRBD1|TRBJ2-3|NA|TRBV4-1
TGCGCCAGGAGCCAAGTGACAGGGGGCGGCAATCAGCCCCAGTATTTT
CARSQVTGGGNQPQYF
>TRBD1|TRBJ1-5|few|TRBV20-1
TGCAGTGCTAGATTACCCCGGACAGGGGCGGGACAGCCCCAGCATTTT
CSARLPRTGAGQPQHF